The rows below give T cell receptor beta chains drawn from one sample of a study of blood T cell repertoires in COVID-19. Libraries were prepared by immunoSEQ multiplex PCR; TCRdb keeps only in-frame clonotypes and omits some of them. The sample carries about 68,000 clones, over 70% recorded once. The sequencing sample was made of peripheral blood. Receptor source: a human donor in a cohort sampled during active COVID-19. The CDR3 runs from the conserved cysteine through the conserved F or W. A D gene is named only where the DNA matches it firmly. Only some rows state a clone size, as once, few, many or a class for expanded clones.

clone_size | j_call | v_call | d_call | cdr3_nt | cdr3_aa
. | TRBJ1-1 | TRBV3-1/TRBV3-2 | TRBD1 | TGTGCCAGCAGCCAAGATACGATAGGGCGGGGACAGGGGAACACTGAAGCTTTCTTT | CASSQDTIGRGQGNTEAFF
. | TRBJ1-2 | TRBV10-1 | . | TGCGCCAGCAGTGCTGGCAGAAACTATGGCTACACCTTC | CASSAGRNYGYTF
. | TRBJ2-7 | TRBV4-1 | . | TGCGCCAGCAGCCAAGTGGCCTCCGAGCAGTACTTC | CASSQVASEQYF
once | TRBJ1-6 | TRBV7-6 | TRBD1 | TGTGCCAGCAGCAAGGGGACAGAAAAACATTCACCCCTCCACTTT | CASSKGTEKHSPLHF
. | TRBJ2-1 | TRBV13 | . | TGTGCCAGCAGCTTTGGCATGGACCCGGGACTCACCTACAATGAGCAGTTCTTC | CASSFGMDPGLTYNEQFF
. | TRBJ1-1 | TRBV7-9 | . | TGTGCCAGCTTCAGGGGCATAGACGGGACTGAAGCTTTCTTT | CASFRGIDGTEAFF
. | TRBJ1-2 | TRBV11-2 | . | TGTGCCAGCAGCTTATCCCGTCTGGGCTTGAGTGGCTACACCTTC | CASSLSRLGLSGYTF
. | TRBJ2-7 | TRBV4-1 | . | TGCGCCAGCAAGAAGTGGGCCGGGAGCGGCGAGCAGTACTTC | CASKKWAGSGEQYF
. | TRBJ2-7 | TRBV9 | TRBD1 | TGTGCCAGCAGCCCCCAGGGGGCCTACTCCTACGAGCAGTACTTC | CASSPQGAYSYEQYF
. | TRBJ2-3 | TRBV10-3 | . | TGTGCCATCGGACTCCCTAATATAGATACGCAGTATTTT | CAIGLPNIDTQYF
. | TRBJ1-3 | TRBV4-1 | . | TGCGCCAGCAGCTCCACTAGCTCTGGAAACACCATATATTTT | CASSSTSSGNTIYF
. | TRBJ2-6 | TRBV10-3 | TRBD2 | TGTGCCATCAGTGTGGGGGGGAGAGGCTCTGGGGCCAACGTCCTGACTTTC | CAISVGGRGSGANVLTF
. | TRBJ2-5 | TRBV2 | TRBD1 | TGTGCCAGCAGACGACCGGGACAGGGACAAGAGACCCAGTACTTC | CASRRPGQGQETQYF
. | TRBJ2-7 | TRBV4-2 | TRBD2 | TGTGCCAGCAGCCAAGAATCACTAGCGGGGGGGCCCCACGAGCAGTACTTC | CASSQESLAGGPHEQYF
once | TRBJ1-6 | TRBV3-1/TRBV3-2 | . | TGTGCCAGCAGCCAAGAGGGACACGTTTCACCCCTCCACTTT | CASSQEGHVSPLHF
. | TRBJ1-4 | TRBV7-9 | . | TGTGCCAGCAGCTTACGAGTGACTAATGAAAAACTGTTTTTT | CASSLRVTNEKLFF
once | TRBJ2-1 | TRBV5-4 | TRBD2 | TGTGCCAGCAGCTTGGGATCGAGCGGGGTATACAATGAGCAGTTCTTC | CASSLGSSGVYNEQFF
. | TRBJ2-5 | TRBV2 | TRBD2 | TGTGCCAGCTCCGTCGGGGGAGGGGCCCCAGAGACCCAGTACTTC | CASSVGGGAPETQYF
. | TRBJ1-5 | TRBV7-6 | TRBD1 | TGTGCCAGCAGCTTAGGGGACAGGGGATATCAGCCCCAGCATTTT | CASSLGDRGYQPQHF
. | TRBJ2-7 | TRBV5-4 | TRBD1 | TGTGCCAGCAGCCCATCCGGGACAGGGGCCTACGAGCAGTACTTC | CASSPSGTGAYEQYF
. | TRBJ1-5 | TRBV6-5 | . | TGTGCCAGCTCCGCTCGGGACAATCAGCCCCAGCATTTT | CASSARDNQPQHF
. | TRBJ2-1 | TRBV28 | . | TGTGCCAGCAGTCCCCACGACAGGACCTTCCGGGGTACAGACAATGAGCAGTTCTTC | CASSPHDRTFRGTDNEQFF
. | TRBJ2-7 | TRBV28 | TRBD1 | TGTGCCAGCAGTTCACCAGGGGACAGGGTAAACGAGCAGTACTTC | CASSSPGDRVNEQYF
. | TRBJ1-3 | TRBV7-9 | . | TGTGCCAGCCCAGCGGAGTCCTCTGGAAACACCATATATTTT | CASPAESSGNTIYF
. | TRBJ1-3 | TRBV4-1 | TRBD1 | TGCGCCAGCAGCCAAGATCCCGGGAGGGGGCTCAGAAACACCATATATTTT | CASSQDPGRGLRNTIYF
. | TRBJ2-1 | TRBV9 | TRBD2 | TGTGCCAGCAGCGGCCTAATAGCGGGAGTTGTAGATGAGCAGTTCTTC | CASSGLIAGVVDEQFF
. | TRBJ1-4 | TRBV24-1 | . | TGTGCCACCAGTGATGGGGGACTCGGGGAAAAACTGTTTTTT | CATSDGGLGEKLFF
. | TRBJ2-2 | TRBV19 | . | TGTGCCAGTAGCCCGACACCAAAATTGGACACCGGGGAGCTGTTTTTT | CASSPTPKLDTGELFF
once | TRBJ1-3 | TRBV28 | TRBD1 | TGTGCCAGCAGAAGGGGGCCCTCTGGAAACACCATATATTTT | CASRRGPSGNTIYF
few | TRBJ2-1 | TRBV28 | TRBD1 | TGTGCCAGCACCAGAGGGGGCGACTCCTTCGTCTACAATGAGCAGTTCTTC | CASTRGGDSFVYNEQFF
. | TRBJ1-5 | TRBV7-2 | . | TGTGCCAGCAGCTTGGCAGGGTATAGCAATCAGCCCCAGCATTTT | CASSLAGYSNQPQHF
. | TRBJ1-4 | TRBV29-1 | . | TGCAGCGTTCACAGCTTTAGTTCAACTAATGAAAAACTGTTTTTT | CSVHSFSSTNEKLFF
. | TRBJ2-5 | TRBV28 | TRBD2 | TGTGCCAGCAGTTTCACTAGGACTAGCGGGAGACAGATTAGGACCCAGTACTTC | CASSFTRTSGRQIRTQYF
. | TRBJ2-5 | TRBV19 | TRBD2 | TGTGCCACTCAAAAGCGGGGGGAGACCCAGTACTTC | CATQKRGETQYF
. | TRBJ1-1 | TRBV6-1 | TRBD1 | TGTGCCAGCAGTGAGGGGGGCAGGGGGCTGGATGAAGCTTTCTTT | CASSEGGRGLDEAFF
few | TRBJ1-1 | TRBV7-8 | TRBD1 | TGTGCCAGCAGCTACAGACAGGGCTCTGAAGCTTTCTTT | CASSYRQGSEAFF
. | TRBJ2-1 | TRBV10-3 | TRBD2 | TGTGCCATCAGTGGGACTAGCGGGAGTTTCAATGAGCAGTTCTTC | CAISGTSGSFNEQFF
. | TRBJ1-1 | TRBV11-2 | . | TGTGCCAGCAGCTTAGGAGGTTGGCAGATGAACACTGAAGCTTTCTTT | CASSLGGWQMNTEAFF
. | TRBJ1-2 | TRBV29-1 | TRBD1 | TGCAGCGTTGGAGGAGGACAGGGCTATGGCTACACCTTC | CSVGGGQGYGYTF
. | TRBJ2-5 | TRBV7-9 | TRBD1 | TGTGCCAGCAGCTCGGACAGGGGGGAAGGAGAGACCCAGTACTTC | CASSSDRGEGETQYF
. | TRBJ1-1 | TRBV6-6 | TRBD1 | TGTGCCAGCAGTGACTCGGGACAGGGGGTTAGAACTGAAGCTTTCTTT | CASSDSGQGVRTEAFF
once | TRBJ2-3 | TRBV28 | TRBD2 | TGTGCCAGCGGAACAGGAGTTCCGGGACTAGCGGCACCCACAGATACGCAGTATTTT | CASGTGVPGLAAPTDTQYF